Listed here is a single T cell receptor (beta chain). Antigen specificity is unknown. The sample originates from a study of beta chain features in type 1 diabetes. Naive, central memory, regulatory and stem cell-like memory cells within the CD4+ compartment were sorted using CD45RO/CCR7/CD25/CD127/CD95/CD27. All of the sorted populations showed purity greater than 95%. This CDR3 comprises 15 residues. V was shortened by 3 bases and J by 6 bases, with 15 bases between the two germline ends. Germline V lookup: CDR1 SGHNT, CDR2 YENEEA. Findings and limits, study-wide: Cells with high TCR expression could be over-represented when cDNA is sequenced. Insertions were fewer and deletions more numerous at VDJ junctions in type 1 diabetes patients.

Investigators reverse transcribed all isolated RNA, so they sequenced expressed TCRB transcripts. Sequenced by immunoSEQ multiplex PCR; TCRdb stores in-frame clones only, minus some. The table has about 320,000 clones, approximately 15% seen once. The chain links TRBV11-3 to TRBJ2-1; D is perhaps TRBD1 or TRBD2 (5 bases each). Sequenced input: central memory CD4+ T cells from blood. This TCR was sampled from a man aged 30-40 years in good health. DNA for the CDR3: TGTGCCAGCAGCTTGAGTTCGGGGCCTATCAATGAGCAGTTCTTC. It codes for CASSLSSGPINEQFF. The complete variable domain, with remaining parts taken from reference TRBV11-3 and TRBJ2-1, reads EAGVVQSPRYKIIEKKQPVAFWCNPISGHNTLYWYLQNLGQGPELLIRYENEEAVDDSQLPKDRFSAERLKGVDSTLKIQPAELGDSAVYLCASSLSSGPINEQFFGPGTRLTVL.